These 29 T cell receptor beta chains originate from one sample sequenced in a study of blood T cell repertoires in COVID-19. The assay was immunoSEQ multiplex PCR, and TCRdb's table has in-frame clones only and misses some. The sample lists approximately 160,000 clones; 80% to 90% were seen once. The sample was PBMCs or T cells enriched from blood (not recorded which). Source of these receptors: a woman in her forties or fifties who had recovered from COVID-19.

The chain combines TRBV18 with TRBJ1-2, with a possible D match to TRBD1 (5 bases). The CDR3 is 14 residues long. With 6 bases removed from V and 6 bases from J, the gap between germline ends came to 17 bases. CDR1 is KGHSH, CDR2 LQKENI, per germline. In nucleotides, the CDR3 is TGTGCCAGCTCCGGAACACAGGTCTCAGATGGCTACACCTTC. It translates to CASSGTQVSDGYTF.

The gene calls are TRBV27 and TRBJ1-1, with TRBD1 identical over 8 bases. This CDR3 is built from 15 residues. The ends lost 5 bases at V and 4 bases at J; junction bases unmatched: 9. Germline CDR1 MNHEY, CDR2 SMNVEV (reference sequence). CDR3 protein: CASSNQGAQITEAFF. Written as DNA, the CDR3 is TGTGCCAGCAGTAATCAGGGGGCGCAGATCACTGAAGCTTTCTTT.

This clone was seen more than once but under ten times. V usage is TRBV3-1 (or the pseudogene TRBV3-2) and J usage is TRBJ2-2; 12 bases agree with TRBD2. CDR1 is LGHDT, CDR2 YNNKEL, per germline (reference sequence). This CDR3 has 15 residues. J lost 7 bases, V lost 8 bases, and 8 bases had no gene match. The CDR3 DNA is TGTGCCAGCCTCCGGACTAGCGGGAACGGCGGGGAGCTGTTTTTT. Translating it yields CASLRTSGNGGELFF.

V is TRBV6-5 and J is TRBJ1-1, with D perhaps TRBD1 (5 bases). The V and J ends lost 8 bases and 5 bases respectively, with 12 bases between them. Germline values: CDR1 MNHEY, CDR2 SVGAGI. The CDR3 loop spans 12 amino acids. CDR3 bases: TGTGCCAGCTACCGCAGGGCGACTGAAGCTTTCTTT. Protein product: CASYRRATEAFF.

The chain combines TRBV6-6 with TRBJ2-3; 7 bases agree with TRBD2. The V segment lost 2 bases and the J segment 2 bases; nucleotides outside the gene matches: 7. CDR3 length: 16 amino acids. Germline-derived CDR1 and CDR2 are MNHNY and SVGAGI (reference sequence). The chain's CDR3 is CASSYPPGGHTDTQYF. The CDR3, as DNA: TGTGCCAGCAGTTACCCCCCGGGGGGTCACACAGATACGCAGTATTTT.

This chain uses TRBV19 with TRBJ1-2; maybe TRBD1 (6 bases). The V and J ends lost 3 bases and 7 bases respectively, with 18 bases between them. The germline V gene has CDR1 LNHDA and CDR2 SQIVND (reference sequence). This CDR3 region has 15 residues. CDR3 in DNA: TGTGCCAGTAGTATTGTACAGGGTCCCCTACGTGGCTACACCTTC. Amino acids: CASSIVQGPLRGYTF.

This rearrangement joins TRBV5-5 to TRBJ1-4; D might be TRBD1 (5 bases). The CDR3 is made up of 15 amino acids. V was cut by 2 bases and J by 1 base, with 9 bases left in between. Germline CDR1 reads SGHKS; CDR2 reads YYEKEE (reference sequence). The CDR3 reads CASSLPGGTNEKLFF. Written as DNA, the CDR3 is TGTGCCAGCAGCTTACCCGGGGGAACTAATGAAAAACTGTTTTTT.

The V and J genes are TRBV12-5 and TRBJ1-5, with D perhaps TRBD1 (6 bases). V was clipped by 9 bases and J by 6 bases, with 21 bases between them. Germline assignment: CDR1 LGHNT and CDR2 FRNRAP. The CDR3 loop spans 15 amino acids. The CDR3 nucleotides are TGTGCTAGGGGTCCGGGGGGGGCCACGGGTCAGCCCCAGCATTTT. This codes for CARGPGGATGQPQHF.

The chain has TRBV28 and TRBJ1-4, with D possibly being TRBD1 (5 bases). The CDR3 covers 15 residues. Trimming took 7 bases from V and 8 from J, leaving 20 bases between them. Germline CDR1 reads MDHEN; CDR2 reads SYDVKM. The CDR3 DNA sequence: TGTGCCAGCATGTACTCGGTGGACAAAAACGAAAAACTGTTTTTT. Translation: CASMYSVDKNEKLFF.

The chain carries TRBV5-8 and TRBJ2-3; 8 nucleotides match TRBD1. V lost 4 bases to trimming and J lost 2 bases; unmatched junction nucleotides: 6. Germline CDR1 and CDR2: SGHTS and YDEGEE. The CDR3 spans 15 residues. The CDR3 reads CASSIRTGFTDTQYF. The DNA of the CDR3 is TGTGCCAGCAGCATCCGGACAGGGTTCACAGATACGCAGTATTTT.

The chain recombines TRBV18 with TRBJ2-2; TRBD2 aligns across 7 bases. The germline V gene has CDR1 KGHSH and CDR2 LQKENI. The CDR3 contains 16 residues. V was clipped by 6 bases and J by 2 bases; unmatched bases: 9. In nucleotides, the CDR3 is TGTGCCAGCTCGAGCAATAGCGGGCACAACACCGGGGAGCTGTTTTTT. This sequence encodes CASSSNSGHNTGELFF. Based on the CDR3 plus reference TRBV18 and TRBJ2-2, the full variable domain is NAGVMQNPRHLVRRRGQEARLRCSPMKGHSHVYWYRQLPEEGLKFMVYLQKENIIDESGMPKERFSAEFPKEGPSILRIQQVVRGDSAAYFCASSSNSGHNTGELFFGEGSRLTVL.

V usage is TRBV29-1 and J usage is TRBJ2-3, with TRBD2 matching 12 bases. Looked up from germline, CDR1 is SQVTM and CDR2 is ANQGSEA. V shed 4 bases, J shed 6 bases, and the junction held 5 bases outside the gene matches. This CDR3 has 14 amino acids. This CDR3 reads CSVASGRGVDTQYF. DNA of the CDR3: TGCAGCGTTGCTAGCGGGAGGGGTGTGGATACGCAGTATTTT.

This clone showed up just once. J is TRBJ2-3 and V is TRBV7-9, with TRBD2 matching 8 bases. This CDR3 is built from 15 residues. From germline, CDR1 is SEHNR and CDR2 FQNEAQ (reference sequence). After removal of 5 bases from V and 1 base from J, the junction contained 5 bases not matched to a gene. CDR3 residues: CASSQAAGGTDTQYF. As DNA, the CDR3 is TGTGCCAGCAGCCAAGCAGCGGGAGGCACAGATACGCAGTATTTT.

CDR3 protein: CASTKSGGAPDTQYF. As DNA, the CDR3 is TGTGCCAGTACAAAAAGCGGGGGGGCTCCAGATACGCAGTATTTT. This sequence joins TRBV19 and TRBJ2-3; 10 bases match TRBD2. Per germline, CDR1 LNHDA and CDR2 SQIVND (reference sequence). There are 15 residues in the CDR3. V dropped 7 bases and J dropped 4; count of bases not matched to a gene: 8. Looking up the rest from reference TRBV19 and TRBJ2-3 gives the full variable domain: DGGITQSPKYLFRKEGQNVTLSCEQNLNHDAMYWYRQDPGQGLRLIYYSQIVNDFQKGDIAEGYSVSREKKESFPLTVTSAQKNPTAFYLCASTKSGGAPDTQYFGPGTRLTVL.

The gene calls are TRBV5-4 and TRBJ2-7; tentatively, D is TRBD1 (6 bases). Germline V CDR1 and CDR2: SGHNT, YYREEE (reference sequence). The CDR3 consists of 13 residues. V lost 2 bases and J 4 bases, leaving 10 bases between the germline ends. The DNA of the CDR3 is TGTGCCAGCAGCTTCCGGGACATGTACGAGCAGTACTTC. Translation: CASSFRDMYEQYF.

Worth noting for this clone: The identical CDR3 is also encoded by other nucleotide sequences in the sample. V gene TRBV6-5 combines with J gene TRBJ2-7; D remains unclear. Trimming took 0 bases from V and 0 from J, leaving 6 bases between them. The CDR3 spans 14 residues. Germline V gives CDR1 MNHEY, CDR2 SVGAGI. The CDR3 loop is CASSYSRSSYEQYF. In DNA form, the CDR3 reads TGTGCCAGCAGTTACTCTAGGAGCTCCTACGAGCAGTACTTC.

DNA of the CDR3: TGCGCCAGCAGTCCATTTCCGGGACTCCGTGGGAGCAATCAGCCCCAGCATTTT. It is translated as CASSPFPGLRGSNQPQHF. The chain employs TRBV5-1 and TRBJ1-5; D possibly corresponds to TRBD1 (5 bases). CDR3 length equals 18 residues. V was trimmed by 5 bases and J by 1 base, leaving 22 bases between them. The germline V gene has CDR1 SGHRS and CDR2 YFSETQ.

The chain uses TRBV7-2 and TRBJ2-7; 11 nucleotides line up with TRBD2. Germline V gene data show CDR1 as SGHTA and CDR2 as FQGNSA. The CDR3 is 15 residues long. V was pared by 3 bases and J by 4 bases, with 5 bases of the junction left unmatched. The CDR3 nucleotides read TGTGCCAGCAGCTTCAGTACTAGCGGGAGATACGAGCAGTACTTC. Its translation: CASSFSTSGRYEQYF.

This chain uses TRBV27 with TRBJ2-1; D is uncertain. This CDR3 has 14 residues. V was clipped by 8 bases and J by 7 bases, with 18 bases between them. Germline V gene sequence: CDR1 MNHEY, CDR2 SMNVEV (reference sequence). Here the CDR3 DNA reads TGTGCCAGCGAAAGCGTCCCGTCGAGGAATGAGCAGTTCTTC. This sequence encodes CASESVPSRNEQFF.

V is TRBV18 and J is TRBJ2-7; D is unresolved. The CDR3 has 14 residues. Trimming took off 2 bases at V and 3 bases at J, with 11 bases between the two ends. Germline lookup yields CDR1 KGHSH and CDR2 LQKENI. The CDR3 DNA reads TGTGCCAGCTCACCAGGGCAGGCTAACTACGAGCAGTACTTC. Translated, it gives CASSPGQANYEQYF. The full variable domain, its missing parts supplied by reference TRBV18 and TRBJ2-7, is NAGVMQNPRHLVRRRGQEARLRCSPMKGHSHVYWYRQLPEEGLKFMVYLQKENIIDESGMPKERFSAEFPKEGPSILRIQQVVRGDSAAYFCASSPGQANYEQYFGPGTRLTVT.

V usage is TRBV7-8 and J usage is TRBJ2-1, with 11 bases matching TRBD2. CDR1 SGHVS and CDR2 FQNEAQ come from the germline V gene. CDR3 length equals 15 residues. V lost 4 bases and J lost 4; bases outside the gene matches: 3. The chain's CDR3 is CASSSSGGPYNEQFF. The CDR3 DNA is TGTGCCAGCAGCTCTAGCGGGGGGCCATACAATGAGCAGTTCTTC.

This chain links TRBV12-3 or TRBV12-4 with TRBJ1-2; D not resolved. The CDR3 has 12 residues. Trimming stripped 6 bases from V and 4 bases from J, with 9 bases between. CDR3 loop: CASSQLVYGYTF. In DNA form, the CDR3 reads TGTGCCAGCAGCCAGTTGGTCTATGGCTACACCTTC.

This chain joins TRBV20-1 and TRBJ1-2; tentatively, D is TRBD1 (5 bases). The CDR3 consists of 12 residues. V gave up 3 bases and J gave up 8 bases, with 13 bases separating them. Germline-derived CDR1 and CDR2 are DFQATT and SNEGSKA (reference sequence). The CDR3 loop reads CSASPQGRGYTF. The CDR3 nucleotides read TGCAGTGCTAGTCCGCAGGGAAGGGGCTACACCTTC.

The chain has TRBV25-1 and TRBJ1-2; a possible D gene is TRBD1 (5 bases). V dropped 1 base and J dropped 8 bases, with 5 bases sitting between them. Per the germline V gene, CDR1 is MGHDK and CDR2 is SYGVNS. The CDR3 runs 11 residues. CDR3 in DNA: TGTGCCAGCAGTGAATGGGGCGGCTACACCTTC. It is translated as CASSEWGGYTF.

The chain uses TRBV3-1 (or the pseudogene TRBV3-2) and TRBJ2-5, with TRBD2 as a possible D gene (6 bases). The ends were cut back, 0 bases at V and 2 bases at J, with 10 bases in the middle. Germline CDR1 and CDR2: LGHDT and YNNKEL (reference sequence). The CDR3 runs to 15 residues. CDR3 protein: CASSQDSGRQETQYF. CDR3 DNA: TGTGCCAGCAGCCAAGATTCAGGGAGGCAAGAGACCCAGTACTTC.

This CDR3 reads CASSPTSGGDTQYF. The DNA for the CDR3 is TGCGCCAGCAGCCCGACTAGCGGGGGAGATACGCAGTATTTT. This sequence joins TRBV5-1 and TRBJ2-3, with TRBD2 identical over 12 bases. The CDR3 spans 14 residues. The J segment lost 5 bases and the V segment lost 4 bases, leaving 2 bases of the junction unmatched. Per germline, CDR1 SGHRS and CDR2 YFSETQ.

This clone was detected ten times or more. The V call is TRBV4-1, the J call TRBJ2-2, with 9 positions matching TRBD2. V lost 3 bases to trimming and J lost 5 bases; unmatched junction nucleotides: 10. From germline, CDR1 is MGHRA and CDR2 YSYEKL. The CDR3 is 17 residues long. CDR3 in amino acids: CASSQQISGSLTGELFF. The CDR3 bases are TGCGCCAGCAGCCAGCAGATTAGCGGGAGCCTTACCGGGGAGCTGTTTTTT.

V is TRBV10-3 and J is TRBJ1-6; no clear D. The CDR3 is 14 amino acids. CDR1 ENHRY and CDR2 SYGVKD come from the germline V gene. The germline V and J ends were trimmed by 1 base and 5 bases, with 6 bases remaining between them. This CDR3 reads CAISELRDNSPLHF. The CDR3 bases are TGTGCCATCAGTGAGTTGCGGGATAATTCACCCCTCCACTTT.

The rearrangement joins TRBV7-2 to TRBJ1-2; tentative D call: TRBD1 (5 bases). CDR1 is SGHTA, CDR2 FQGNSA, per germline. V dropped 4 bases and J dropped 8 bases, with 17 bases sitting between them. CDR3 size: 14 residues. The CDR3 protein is CASSSTGSEGGYTF. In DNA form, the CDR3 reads TGTGCCAGCAGCTCCACTGGGTCGGAGGGGGGCTACACCTTC.